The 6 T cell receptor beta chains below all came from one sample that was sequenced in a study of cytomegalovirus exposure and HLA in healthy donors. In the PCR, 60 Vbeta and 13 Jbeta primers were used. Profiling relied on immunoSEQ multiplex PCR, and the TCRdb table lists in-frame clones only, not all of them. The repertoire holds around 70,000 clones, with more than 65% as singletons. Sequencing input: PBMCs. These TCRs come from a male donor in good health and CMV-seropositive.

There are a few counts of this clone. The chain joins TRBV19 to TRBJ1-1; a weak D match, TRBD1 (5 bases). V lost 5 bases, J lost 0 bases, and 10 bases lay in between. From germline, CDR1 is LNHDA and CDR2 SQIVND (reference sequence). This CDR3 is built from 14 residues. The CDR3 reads CASSAGRLNTEAFF. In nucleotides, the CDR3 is TGTGCCAGTAGTGCGGGACGGTTGAACACTGAAGCTTTCTTT. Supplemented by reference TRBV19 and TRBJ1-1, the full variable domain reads DGGITQSPKYLFRKEGQNVTLSCEQNLNHDAMYWYRQDPGQGLRLIYYSQIVNDFQKGDIAEGYSVSREKKESFPLTVTSAQKNPTAFYLCASSAGRLNTEAFFGQGTRLTVV.

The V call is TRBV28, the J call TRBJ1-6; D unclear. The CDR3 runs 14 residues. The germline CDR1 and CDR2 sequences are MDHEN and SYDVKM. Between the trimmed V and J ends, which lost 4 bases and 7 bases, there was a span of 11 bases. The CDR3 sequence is CASSSRRGNSPLHF. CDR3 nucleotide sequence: TGTGCCAGCAGTTCAAGACGGGGAAATTCACCCCTCCACTTT.

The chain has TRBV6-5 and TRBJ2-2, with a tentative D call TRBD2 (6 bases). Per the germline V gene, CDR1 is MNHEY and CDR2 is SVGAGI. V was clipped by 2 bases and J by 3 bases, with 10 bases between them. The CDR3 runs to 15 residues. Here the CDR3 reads CASSYGGAHTGELFF. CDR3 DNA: TGTGCCAGCAGTTACGGAGGGGCCCACACCGGGGAGCTGTTTTTT.

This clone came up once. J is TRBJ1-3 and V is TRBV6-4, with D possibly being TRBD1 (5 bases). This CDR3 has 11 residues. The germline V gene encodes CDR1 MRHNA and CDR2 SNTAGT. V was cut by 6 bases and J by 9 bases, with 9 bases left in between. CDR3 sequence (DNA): TGTGCCAGCAGGGGGGGTTCCACCATATATTTT. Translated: CASRGGSTIYF.

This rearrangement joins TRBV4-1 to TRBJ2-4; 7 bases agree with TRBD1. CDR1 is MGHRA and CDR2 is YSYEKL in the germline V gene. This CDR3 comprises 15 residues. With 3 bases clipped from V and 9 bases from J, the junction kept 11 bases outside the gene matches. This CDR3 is CASSHQQGKLGIQYF. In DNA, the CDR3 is TGCGCCAGCAGCCACCAACAGGGGAAGTTGGGCATTCAGTACTTC.

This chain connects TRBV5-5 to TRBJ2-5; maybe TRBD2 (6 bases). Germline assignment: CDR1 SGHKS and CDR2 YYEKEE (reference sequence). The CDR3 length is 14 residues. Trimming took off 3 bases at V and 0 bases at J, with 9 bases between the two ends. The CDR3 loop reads CASSSRLDQETQYF. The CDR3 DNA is TGTGCCAGCAGCTCGAGACTAGACCAAGAGACCCAGTACTTC.